The sequence of this T cell receptor beta chain was determined in a study of T-cell reconstitution after alpha-beta-depleted transplantation in children. Unique molecular identifiers tagged the TCRbeta library. TCRdb independently ran MiXCR on the PCR reads; one entry per CDR3 protein. The data hold some 490,000 distinct CDR3 sequences, with under 15% observed a single time. CDR1 SEHNR and CDR2 FQNEAQ come from the germline V gene (reference sequence). The CDR3 totals 13 residues. The ends were cut back, 6 bases at V and 3 bases at J, with 12 bases in the middle. This clonotype turned up a few times. This clonotype originated in a human donor who donated a stem cell graft to a child with combined immunodeficiency. This chain uses TRBV7-9 with TRBJ2-7; D unresolved. Sequencing was performed on PBMCs from the stem cell graft donor, taken from the stem cell graft. CDR3 loop: CASRPDGGYEQYF. CDR3 sequence (DNA): TGTGCCAGCAGACCCGACGGCGGCTACGAGCAGTACTTC.